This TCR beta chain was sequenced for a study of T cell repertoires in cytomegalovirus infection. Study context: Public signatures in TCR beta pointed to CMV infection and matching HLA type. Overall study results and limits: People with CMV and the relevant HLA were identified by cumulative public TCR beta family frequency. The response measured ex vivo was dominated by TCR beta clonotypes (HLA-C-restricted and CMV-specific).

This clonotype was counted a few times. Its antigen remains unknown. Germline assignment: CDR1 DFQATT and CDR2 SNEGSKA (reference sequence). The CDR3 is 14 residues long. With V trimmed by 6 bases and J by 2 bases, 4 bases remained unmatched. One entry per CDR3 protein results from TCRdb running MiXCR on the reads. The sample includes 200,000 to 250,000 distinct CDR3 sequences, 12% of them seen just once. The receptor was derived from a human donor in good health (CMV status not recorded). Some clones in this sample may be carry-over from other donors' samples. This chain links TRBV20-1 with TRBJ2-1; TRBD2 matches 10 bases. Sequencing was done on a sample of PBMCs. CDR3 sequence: CSASGTSAYNEQFF. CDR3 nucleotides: TGCAGTGCCTCCGGGACTAGCGCCTACAATGAGCAGTTCTTC.